The 7 T cell receptor beta chains below were found in one sample sequenced in a study of blood T cell repertoires in COVID-19. Profiled with immunoSEQ multiplex PCR; TCRdb holds only in-frame clones, not every one. The table has 180,000 or so clones, roughly 84% seen once. The source material was peripheral blood. These receptors all come from a woman at least 80 years old with acute or convalescent COVID-19.

This clone was observed once. This chain links TRBV5-5 with TRBJ2-7; weak D call: TRBD2 (5 bases). The CDR3 consists of 14 residues. The germline gives CDR1 SGHKS, CDR2 YYEKEE (reference sequence). V was clipped by 5 bases and J by 2 bases, with 14 bases between them. The CDR3 DNA sequence: TGTGCCAGCAGTTCGGGAAGGCCAGCCTACGAGCAGTACTTC. This encodes CASSSGRPAYEQYF.

This clone has more than one count but fewer than ten. V and J are TRBV2 and TRBJ1-5, with D maybe TRBD1 (6 bases). The CDR3 extends over 17 amino acids. From germline, CDR1 is SNHLY and CDR2 FYNNEI. V was trimmed by 2 bases and J by 7 bases, leaving 21 bases between them. This CDR3 is CASSERGYRLARQPQHF. The CDR3 DNA follows: TGTGCCAGCAGTGAAAGGGGGTACAGGCTCGCTCGACAGCCCCAGCATTTT. The whole variable domain, filled in from reference TRBV2 and TRBJ1-5, reads EPEVTQTPSHQVTQMGQEVILRCVPISNHLYFYWYRQILGQKVEFLVSFYNNEISEKSEIFDDQFSVERPDGSNFTLKIRSTKLEDSAMYFCASSERGYRLARQPQHFGDGTRLSIL.

The genes are TRBV7-2 and TRBJ2-3, with D possibly TRBD2 on 5 matching bases. V dropped 6 bases and J dropped 0 bases, with 13 bases sitting between them. The CDR3 covers 15 residues. Germline CDR1 SGHTA, CDR2 FQGNSA. Written as DNA, the CDR3 is TGTGCCAGCAGACTAGGCTTATCTAGCACAGATACGCAGTATTTT. This encodes CASRLGLSSTDTQYF.

The gene calls are TRBV5-1 and TRBJ1-1; D gene uncertain. The CDR3 is 13 residues long. Germline CDR1 reads SGHRS; CDR2 reads YFSETQ. V lost 2 bases and J lost 1, with 6 bases in between. CDR3 coding DNA: TGCGCCAGCAGCTTCCAGGAGAACACTGAAGCTTTCTTT. Protein product: CASSFQENTEAFF.

The CDR3 region is CASSHLRDTEAFF. DNA of the CDR3: TGTGCCAGTAGTCATCTCAGGGACACTGAAGCTTTCTTT. The genes are TRBV19 and TRBJ1-1; TRBD1 might be the D (5 bases). The CDR3 covers 13 residues. Trimming cost V 5 bases and J 3 bases, with 10 bases left between them. From germline, CDR1 is LNHDA and CDR2 SQIVND (reference sequence).

V is TRBV10-3 and J is TRBJ1-6; D unclear. The CDR3 spans 14 residues. Germline CDR1 reads ENHRY; CDR2 reads SYGVKD. Trimming took 6 bases from V and 9 from J, leaving 15 bases between them. CDR3 residues: CAISRGDLGSPLHF. CDR3 in DNA: TGTGCCATCAGCCGGGGTGATCTGGGTTCACCCCTCCACTTT.

The genes are TRBV3-1 (or the pseudogene TRBV3-2) and TRBJ1-6; perhaps TRBD1 as D (6 bases). The germline CDR1 and CDR2 sequences are LGHDT and YNNKEL (reference sequence). The CDR3 is 18 amino acids. The V and J ends lost 2 bases and 6 bases respectively, with 20 bases between them. CDR3 amino acids: CASSQSRGQILGNSPLHF. For the CDR3, the DNA is TGTGCCAGCAGCCAATCAAGAGGACAGATTTTGGGTAATTCACCCCTCCACTTT.